This TCR beta chain is from a study of T cells in Graves' hyperthyroidism and ophthalmopathy. Amplified TCR beta CDR3 regions came from RNA transcripts. Using the HTBI primer set, a first-round RT-PCR was run on the TCR CDR3. MiXCR, applied by TCRdb to the multiplex PCR reads, yields one record per CDR3 protein. The table includes some 560,000 distinct CDR3 sequences, 14% detected once. The CDR3 length is 11 residues. Trimming pared 5 bases from V and 3 bases from J, leaving 5 bases between. Germline CDR1 and CDR2: SGHRS and YFSETQ. Based on clinical symptoms, serum thyroxine and TRAb, thyroid ultrasound and orbital computed tomography, diagnoses were reached. This clonotype has ten or more counts.

The chain uses TRBV5-1 and TRBJ1-1; no clear D gene. This receptor was taken from a woman in her thirties or forties with Graves' hyperthyroidism. The source material was blood. The CDR3 region is CASSQDTEAFF. CDR3 DNA sequence: TGCGCCAGCAGTCAGGACACTGAAGCTTTCTTT.